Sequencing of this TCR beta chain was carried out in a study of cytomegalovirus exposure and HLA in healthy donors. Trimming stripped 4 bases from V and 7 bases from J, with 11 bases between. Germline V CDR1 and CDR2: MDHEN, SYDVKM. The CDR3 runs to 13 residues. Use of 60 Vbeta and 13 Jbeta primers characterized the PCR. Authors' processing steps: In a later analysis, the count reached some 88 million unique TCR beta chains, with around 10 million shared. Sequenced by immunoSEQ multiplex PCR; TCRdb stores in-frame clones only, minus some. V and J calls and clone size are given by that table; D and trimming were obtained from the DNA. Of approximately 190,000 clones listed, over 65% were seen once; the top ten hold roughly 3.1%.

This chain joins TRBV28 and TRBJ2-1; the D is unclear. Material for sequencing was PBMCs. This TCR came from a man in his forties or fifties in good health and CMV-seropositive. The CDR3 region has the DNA TGTGCCAGCAGTTCGCCCGGGTGGAATGAGCAGTTCTTC. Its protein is CASSSPGWNEQFF.